Below, one T cell receptor beta chain is given with its context. Its cognate antigen is unknown. TCRdb recomputed calls from the reads with MiXCR, one row per CDR3 protein. The sample lists about 71,000 distinct CDR3 sequences, roughly 20% occurring once. This specimen comes from a study of T cell repertoires in cytomegalovirus infection. In the study overall: Matching HLA type, along with CMV infection, was indicated by public TCR beta signatures. Study-wide findings and caveats: Summed frequency of shared TCR beta families picked out CMV carriers who also had the relevant HLA.

V was clipped by 5 bases and J by 5 bases; unmatched bases: 16. The CDR3 sequence is 17 residues long. The V gene's germline CDR1 is SGHTA and CDR2 FQGNSA. V is TRBV7-2 and J is TRBJ2-3, with 7 positions matching TRBD2. The material was CD8+ T cells from cultured PBMCs, obtained from culture after CMV antigen stimulation. This receptor was taken from a human donor in good health (CMV status not recorded). Some clones in this sample may be carry-over from other donors' samples. The DNA for the CDR3 is TGTGCCAGCAGCACGCGGGACTATCAAGTGAACAGAGATACGCAGTATTTT. This codes for CASSTRDYQVNRDTQYF.